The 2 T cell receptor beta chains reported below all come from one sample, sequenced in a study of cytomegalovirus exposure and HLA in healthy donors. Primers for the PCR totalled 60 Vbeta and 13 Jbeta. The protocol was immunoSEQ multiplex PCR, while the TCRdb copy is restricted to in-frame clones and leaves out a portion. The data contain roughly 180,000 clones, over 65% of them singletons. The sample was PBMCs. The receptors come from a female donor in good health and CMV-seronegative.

DNA for the CDR3: TGTGCCAGCAGTACTAGCGGGAGTTGGTACAATGAGCAGTTCTTC. Amino acid sequence: CASSTSGSWYNEQFF. This chain uses TRBV6-5 with TRBJ2-1; the match to TRBD2 covers 11 bases. V was pared by 5 bases and J by 4 bases, with 4 bases of the junction left unmatched. The CDR3 spans 15 residues. Germline-derived CDR1 and CDR2 are MNHEY and SVGAGI.

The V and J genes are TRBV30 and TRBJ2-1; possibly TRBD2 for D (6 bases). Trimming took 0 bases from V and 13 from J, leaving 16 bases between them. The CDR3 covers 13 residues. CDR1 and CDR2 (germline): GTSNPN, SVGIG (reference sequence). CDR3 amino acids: CAWSVAPGLVQFF. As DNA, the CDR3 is TGTGCCTGGAGTGTGGCGCCGGGACTGGTACAGTTCTTC.